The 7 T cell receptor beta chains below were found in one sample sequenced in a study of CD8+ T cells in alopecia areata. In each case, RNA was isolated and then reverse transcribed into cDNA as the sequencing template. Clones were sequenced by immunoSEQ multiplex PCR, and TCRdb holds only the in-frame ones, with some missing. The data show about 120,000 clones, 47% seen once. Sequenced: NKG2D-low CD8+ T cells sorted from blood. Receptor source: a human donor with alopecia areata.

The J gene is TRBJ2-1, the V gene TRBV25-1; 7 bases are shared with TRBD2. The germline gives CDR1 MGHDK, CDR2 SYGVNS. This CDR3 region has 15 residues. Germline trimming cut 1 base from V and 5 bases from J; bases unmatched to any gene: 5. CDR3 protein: CASSEFSGGNNEQFF. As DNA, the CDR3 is TGTGCCAGCAGTGAATTTTCCGGGGGGAACAATGAGCAGTTCTTC. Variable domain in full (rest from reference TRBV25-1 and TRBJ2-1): EADIYQTPRYLVIGTGKKITLECSQTMGHDKMYWYQQDPGMELHLIHYSYGVNSTEKGDLSSESTVSRIRTEHFPLTLESARPSHTSQYLCASSEFSGGNNEQFFGPGTRLTVL.

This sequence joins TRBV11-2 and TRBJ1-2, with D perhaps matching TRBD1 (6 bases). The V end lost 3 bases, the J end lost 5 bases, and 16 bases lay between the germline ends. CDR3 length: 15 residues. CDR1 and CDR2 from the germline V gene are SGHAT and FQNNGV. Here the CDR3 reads CASSLGAGGVYGYTF. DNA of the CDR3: TGTGCCAGCAGCTTGGGGGCCGGCGGGGTTTATGGCTACACCTTC.

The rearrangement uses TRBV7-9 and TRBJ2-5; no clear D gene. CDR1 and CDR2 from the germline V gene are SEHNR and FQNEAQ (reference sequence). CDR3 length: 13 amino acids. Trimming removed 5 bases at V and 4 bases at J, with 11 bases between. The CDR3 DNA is TGTGCCAGCAGCGAAAGGCAAGGAGAGACCCAGTACTTC. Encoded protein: CASSERQGETQYF.

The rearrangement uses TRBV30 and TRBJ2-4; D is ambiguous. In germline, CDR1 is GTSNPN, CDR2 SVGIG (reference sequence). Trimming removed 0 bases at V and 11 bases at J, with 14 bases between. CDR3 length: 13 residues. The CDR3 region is CAWSVGVGQFQYF. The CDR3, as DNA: TGTGCCTGGAGTGTCGGTGTCGGTCAGTTTCAGTACTTC.

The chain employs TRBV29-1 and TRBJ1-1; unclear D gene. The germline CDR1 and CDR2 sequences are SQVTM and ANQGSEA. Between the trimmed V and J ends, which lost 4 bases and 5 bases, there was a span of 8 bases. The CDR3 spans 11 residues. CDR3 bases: TGCAGCGTTGTTAGGAGGACTGAAGCTTTCTTT. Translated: CSVVRRTEAFF.

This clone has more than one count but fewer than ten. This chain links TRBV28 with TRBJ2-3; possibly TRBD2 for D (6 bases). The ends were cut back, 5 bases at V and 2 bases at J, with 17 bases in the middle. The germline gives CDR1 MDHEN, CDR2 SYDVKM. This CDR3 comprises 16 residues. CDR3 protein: CASSPAGSLPTDTQYF. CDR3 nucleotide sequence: TGTGCCAGCAGTCCCGCGGGGAGTTTACCCACAGATACGCAGTATTTT.

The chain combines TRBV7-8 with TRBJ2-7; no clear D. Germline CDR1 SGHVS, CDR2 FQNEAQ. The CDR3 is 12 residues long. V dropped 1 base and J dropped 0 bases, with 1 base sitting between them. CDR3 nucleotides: TGTGCCAGCAGCTTAGTCTCCTACGAGCAGTACTTC. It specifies CASSLVSYEQYF.